The TCR beta chain under discussion was sequenced for a study of T cells in Graves' hyperthyroidism and ophthalmopathy (dated by TCRdb to between 2019 and 2020). For the wider study: Peripheral blood was sampled at the time of initial diagnosis, prior to any treatment. To identify TCR V-J signatures that set the groups apart, the researchers used a discovery cohort of about a hundred patients, made up of 40 to 45 with Graves' ophthalmopathy and about 55 with stable Graves' hyperthyroidism. The study also compared thyroid tissue and blood T-cell repertoires from about 6 Graves' hyperthyroidism patients. The 100 discovery patients were randomly divided into training and test sets at a 7:3 ratio. According to the paper, TCR Vbeta CDR3 sequencing was carried out on 135 peripheral blood samples, which came from 40 to 45 ophthalmopathy, 80 or so hyperthyroidism and 17 progressor patients. After blood sampling, hyperthyroidism patients were treated with methimazole at a starting dose of 30 mg daily, and ophthalmopathy patients were treated with high-dose intravenous methylprednisolone. An independent validation cohort of about 19 hyperthyroidism patients and about 16 patients who later progressed to ophthalmopathy tested prospective prediction of ophthalmopathy.

The TCR beta CDR3 regions were amplified from the RNA transcripts. The TCR CDR3 was subjected to a first round of RT-PCR using the HTBI primer set and the Qiagen OneStep RT-PCR kit. Libraries were constructed in a second round of multiplex PCR, after which size selection and purification were carried out. Paired-end sequencing of the libraries was performed with 100 bp reads on an Illumina HiSeq2000. In the source study's methods: SOAPnuke was used to process the raw data, with reads discarded if the reads contained adapters or uncalled bases, had a mean Phred below 15, or lacked an exact constant-primer or identifier match. High-quality paired reads were merged with COPE v1.2.5, and unique nucleotide sequences were defined as clonotypes. MiTCR v1.1 was used to align clonotypes to the IMGT TRBV, TRBD and TRBJ reference segments. Analysis was restricted to V-J combinations with a frequency above 0.0001, which covered 98% to 99.2% of repertoires. The TCS score was defined as the ratio of F50 (clonal expansion) to E x V (chaos), calculated using BLOSUM62-based TCRdist between CDR3 peptides within each V-J. Welch's t-statistics and random forest reduced 500 to 650 V-J features to 13, which were used in a naive Bayes classifier (R e1071). TCRdb reanalyzed the raw reads on its own, using fastp at Q25 for trimming and MiXCR for clone calling, and kept in-frame beta chains. Merged by CDR3 protein, the rows form single entries marked with the most common genes and DNA. The V and J calls were determined by TCRdb, not by the authors. Across this sample there are more than 550,000 distinct CDR3 sequences, with over 15% seen only once. Together, the top ten hold over 15% of the sample.

A remark on this clonotype: Its antigen is unknown. Per-base quality was not reported, and no clone a single base away is much larger than it.

The hyperthyroidism patients were between 18 and 65 years old and newly diagnosed, with a disease duration of less than 2 months. Patients with uncontrolled infections, other autoimmune diseases, pregnancy or lactation were excluded. Diagnoses were based on clinical symptoms, serum thyroxine and TRAb, thyroid ultrasound and orbital computed tomography. Blood from progressor patients was drawn when they were first diagnosed with hyperthyroidism, before any ophthalmopathy symptoms appeared. PBMCs were isolated from 7.5 to 10 ml of fresh peripheral blood by Ficoll-Paque density gradient centrifugation. Progressor patients were defined as those initially diagnosed with Graves' hyperthyroidism in whom ophthalmopathy developed during follow-up. Total RNA was extracted using Trizol reagent, and RNA quality was assessed on an Agilent 2100 Bioanalyzer. Cut back by 5 bases and 4 bases, the V and J ends lie 17 bases apart. Inclusive of the bounding cysteine and phenylalanine, the CDR3 is 14 residues long. The CDR3 DNA has 42 bases and is translated from base 1. Looking up the germline V gene (reference sequence) yields CDR1 DFQATT and CDR2 SNEGSKA.

The full study reports these points: A 13 V-J signature model separated ophthalmopathy from stable hyperthyroidism, with 87.88% sensitivity and about 81% specificity in cross-validation and 80%/75% in testing. Most expanded thyroid clonotypes (frequency above 0.001) were also found in blood, which suggests that blood repertoires may mirror thyroid immune responses. During validation, the model predicted progression to ophthalmopathy a median of approximately 6.5 months ahead of onset, with around 65% sensitivity and about 75% specificity. No statistical method was used to fix the sample size in advance, and group allocation was not hidden from the investigators.

In this chain, TRBV20-1 is recombined with TRBJ1-2; possibly the D gene is TRBD1, per 6 matching bases. Sequenced material: blood. This receptor was obtained from a woman between 50 and 59 years old with Graves' hyperthyroidism that later progressed to Graves' ophthalmopathy. This receptor has the CDR3 CSAEVVQGSYGYTF. Here is the DNA: TGCAGTGCTGAAGTGGTGCAGGGGTCCTATGGCTACACCTTC.